The following is a T cell receptor (beta chain) sequence with its context. Its antigen is not known. This sample's time point: cycle 4 day 1 (C4D1), after six to seven weeks of nivolumab. Each patient's relapse followed autologous stem cell transplantation, and brentuximab vedotin exposure varied. Under best response, outcomes were complete response, partial response or progressive disease. V dropped 6 bases and J dropped 7; count of bases not matched to a gene: 7. Looked up from germline, CDR1 is MNHNY and CDR2 is SVGAGI (reference sequence). The CDR3 runs to 14 residues. This sample was included in a study of PD-1 blockade in classical Hodgkin lymphoma. Study at large: The patients were dosed with nivolumab 3 mg/kg, infused intravenously every 2 weeks.

Points from the study as a whole: A significant rise in TCR diversity by C4D1 was seen for CD4+ but not CD8+ cells. Baseline diversity was lower in partial responders and progressors than complete responders.

Method: immunoSEQ multiplex PCR; TCRdb's copy keeps in-frame clones and lacks some. Of 85,000 to 90,000 clones listed, 75% to 95% are singletons. This TCR was recovered from a human donor with classical Hodgkin lymphoma. Sequencing used peripheral blood mononuclear cells (PBMCs), obtained before the fourth cycle of nivolumab. V and J are TRBV6-6 and TRBJ1-2; TRBD1 matches at 11 bases. This chain's CDR3 is CASRPGQGGFGYTF. The CDR3 region has the DNA TGTGCCAGCAGACCGGGACAGGGGGGTTTTGGCTACACCTTC.